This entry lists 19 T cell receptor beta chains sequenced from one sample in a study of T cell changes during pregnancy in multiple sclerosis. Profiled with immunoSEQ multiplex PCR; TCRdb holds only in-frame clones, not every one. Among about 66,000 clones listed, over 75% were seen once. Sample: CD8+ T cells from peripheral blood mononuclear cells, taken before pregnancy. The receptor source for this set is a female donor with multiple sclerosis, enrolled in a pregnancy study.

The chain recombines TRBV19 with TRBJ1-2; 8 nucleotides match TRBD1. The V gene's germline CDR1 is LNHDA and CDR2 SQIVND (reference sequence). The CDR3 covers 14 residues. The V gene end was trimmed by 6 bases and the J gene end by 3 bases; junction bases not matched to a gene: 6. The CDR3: CASRKDRDHYGYTF. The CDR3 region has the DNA TGTGCCAGTAGAAAGGACAGGGATCACTATGGCTACACCTTC.

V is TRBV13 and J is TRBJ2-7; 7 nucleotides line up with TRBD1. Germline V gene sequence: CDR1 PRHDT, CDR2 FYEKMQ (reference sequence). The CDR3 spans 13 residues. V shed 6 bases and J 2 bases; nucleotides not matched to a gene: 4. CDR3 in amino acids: CASSGTETYEQYF. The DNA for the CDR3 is TGTGCCAGCAGTGGGACAGAGACCTACGAGCAGTACTTC.

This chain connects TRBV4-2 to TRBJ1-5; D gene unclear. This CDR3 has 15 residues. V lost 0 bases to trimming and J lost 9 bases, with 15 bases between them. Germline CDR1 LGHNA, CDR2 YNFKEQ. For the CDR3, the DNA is TGTGCCAGCAGCCAAGATATTGAGGGCCCACGGCCCCAGCATTTT. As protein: CASSQDIEGPRPQHF.

This CDR3 is CAISEPTSSTDTQYF. CDR3 nucleotide sequence: TGTGCCATCAGTGAACCGACTAGCAGCACAGATACGCAGTATTTT. The chain uses TRBV10-3 and TRBJ2-3; 7 bases align to TRBD2. Trimming cost V 3 bases and J 0 bases; bases outside gene matches: 3. The germline V gene has CDR1 ENHRY and CDR2 SYGVKD. This CDR3 contains 15 residues.

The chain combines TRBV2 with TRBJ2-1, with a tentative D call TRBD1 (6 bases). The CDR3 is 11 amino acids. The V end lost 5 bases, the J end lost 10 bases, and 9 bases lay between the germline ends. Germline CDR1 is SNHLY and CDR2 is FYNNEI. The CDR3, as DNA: TGTGCCAGCAGTTCAGGGGTCGAGCAGTTCTTC. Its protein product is CASSSGVEQFF.

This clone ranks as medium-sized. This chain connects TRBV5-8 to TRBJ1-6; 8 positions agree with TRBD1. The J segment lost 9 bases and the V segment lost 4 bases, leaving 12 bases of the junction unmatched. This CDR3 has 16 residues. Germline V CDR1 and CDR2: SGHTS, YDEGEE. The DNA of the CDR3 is TGTGCCAGCAGCCTCCGGGGGACAGGCGCCACTTCACCCCTCCACTTT. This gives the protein CASSLRGTGATSPLHF.

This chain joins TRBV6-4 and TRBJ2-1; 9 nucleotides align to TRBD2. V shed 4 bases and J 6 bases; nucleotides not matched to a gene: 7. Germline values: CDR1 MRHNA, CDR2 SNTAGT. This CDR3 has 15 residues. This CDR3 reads CASSVSSGGPNEQFF. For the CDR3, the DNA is TGTGCCAGCAGTGTTTCGAGCGGGGGGCCCAATGAGCAGTTCTTC.

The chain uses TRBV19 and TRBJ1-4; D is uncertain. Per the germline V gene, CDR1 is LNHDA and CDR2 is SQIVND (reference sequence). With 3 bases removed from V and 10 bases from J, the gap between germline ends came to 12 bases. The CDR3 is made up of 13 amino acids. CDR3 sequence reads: CASSIDLEGKLFF. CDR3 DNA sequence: TGTGCCAGTAGTATCGACTTAGAGGGAAAACTGTTTTTT.

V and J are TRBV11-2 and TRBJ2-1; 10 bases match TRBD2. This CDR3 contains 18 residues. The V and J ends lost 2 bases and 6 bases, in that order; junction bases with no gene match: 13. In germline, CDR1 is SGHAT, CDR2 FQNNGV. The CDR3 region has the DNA TGTGCCAGCAGCTTAATAGCGGCTAGCGGGGGTTCTGGCAATGAGCAGTTCTTC. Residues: CASSLIAASGGSGNEQFF.

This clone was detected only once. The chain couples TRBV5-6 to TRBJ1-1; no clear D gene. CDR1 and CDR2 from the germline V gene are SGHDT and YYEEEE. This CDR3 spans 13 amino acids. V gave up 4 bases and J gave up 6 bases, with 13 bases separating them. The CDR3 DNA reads TGTGCCAGCAGCCTCTGGACTGGACCTGAAGCTTTCTTT. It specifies CASSLWTGPEAFF.

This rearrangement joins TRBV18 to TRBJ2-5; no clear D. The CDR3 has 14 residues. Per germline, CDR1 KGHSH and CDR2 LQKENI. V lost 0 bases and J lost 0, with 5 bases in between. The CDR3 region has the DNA TGTGCCAGCTCACCACCCCGGTACCAAGAGACCCAGTACTTC. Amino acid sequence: CASSPPRYQETQYF.

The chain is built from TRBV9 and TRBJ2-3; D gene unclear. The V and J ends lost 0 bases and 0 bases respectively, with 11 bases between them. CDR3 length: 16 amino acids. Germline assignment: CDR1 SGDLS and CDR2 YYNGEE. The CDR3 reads CASSVAVVPSTDTQYF. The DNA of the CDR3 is TGTGCCAGCAGCGTAGCAGTGGTCCCTAGCACAGATACGCAGTATTTT.

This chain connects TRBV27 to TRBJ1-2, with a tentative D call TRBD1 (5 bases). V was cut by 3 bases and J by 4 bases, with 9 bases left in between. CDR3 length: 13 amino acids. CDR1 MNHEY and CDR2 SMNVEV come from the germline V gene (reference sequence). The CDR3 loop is CASSFGTTYGYTF. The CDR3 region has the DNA TGTGCCAGCAGTTTCGGGACTACCTATGGCTACACCTTC.

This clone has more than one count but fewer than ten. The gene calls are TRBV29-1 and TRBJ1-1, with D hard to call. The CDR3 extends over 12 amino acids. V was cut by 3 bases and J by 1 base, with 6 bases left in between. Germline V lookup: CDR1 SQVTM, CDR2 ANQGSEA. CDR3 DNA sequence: TGCAGCGTTGATACCGGGAACACTGAAGCTTTCTTT. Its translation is CSVDTGNTEAFF.

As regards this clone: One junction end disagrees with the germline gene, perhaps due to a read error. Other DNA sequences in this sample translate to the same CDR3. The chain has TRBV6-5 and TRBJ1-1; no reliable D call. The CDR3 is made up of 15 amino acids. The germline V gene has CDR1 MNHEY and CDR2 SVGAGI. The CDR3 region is CASSYSGSMNTEAFF. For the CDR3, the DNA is TGTGCCAGTAGTTACTCTGGCTCAATGAACACTGAAGCTTTCTTT.

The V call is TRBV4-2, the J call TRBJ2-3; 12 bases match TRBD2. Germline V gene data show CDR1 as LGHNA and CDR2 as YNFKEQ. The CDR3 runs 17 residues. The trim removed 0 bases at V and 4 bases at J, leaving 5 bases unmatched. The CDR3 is CASSQDPTSGGADTQYF. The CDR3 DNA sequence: TGTGCCAGCAGCCAAGATCCGACTAGCGGGGGTGCAGATACGCAGTATTTT.

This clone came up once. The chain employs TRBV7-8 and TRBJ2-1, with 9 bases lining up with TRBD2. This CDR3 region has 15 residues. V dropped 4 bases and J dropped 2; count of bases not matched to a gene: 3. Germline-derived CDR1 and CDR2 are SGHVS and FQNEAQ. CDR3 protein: CASSWLAGAYNEQFF. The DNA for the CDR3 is TGTGCCAGCAGCTGGTTAGCGGGGGCCTACAATGAGCAGTTCTTC. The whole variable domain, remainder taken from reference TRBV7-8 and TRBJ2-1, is GAGVSQSPRYKVAKRGQDVALRCDPISGHVSLFWYQQALGQGPEFLTYFQNEAQLDKSGLPSDRFFAERPEGSVSTLKIQRTQQEDSAVYLCASSWLAGAYNEQFFGPGTRLTVL.

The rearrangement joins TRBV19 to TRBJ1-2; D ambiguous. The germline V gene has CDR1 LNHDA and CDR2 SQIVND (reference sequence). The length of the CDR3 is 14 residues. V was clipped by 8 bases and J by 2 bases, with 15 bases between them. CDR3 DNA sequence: TGTGCCAGTTCCCCTTCGGTGTGGAACTATGGCTACACCTTC. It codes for CASSPSVWNYGYTF.

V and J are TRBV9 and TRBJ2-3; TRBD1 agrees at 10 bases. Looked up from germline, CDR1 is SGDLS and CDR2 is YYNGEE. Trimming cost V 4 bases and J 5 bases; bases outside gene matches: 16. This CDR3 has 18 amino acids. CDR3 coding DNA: TGTGCCAGCAGCCCCCCAACCGGACAGGGGGGTCGAGGAGATACGCAGTATTTT. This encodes CASSPPTGQGGRGDTQYF.